This is a list of T cell receptor beta chains from one sample in a study of blood T cell repertoires in COVID-19. Sequencing used immunoSEQ multiplex PCR; TCRdb keeps in-frame clones, though not all of them. Of tens of thousands of clones listed, 80% to 90% are singletons. What was sequenced was peripheral blood. The receptors were sampled from a man in his 70s with acute or convalescent COVID-19. Both conserved end residues are part of each CDR3.

v_gene | CDR3aa
TRBV21-1 | CASSKPVGLAGAYEQYF
TRBV6-1 | CASSGGGPFSYNSPLHF
TRBV14 | CASSLRTGGGTEAFF
TRBV7-6 | CASSLVLAVNTGELFF
TRBV12-3/TRBV12-4 | CASSLGRQYGYTF
TRBV6-5 | CASRKGQGAGYIQYF
TRBV5-1 | CASSTRTGSDTQYF
TRBV27 | CASSLYGYGGGNSNQPQHF
TRBV6-5 | CASRREGSTNEKLFF
TRBV20-1 | CSASPGQGISNQPQHF
TRBV6-5 | CASSHARVPYNEQFF
TRBV2 | CASSRNTEAFF
TRBV2 | CASSRENTGELFF
TRBV6-4 | CASSDEGGAGGYTF
TRBV5-4 | CASSPGTGARDTQYF
TRBV15 | CATSDSGATDTQYF
TRBV9 | CASSPSTGFNYGYTF
TRBV30 | CAWSGTSVGEQYF
TRBV5-1 | CASSFRPGSYEQYF
TRBV12-5 | CASGLAQQGMVGGYTF
TRBV29-1 | CSVDPGLAGGWSSTDTQYF
TRBV3-1/TRBV3-2 | CASSQDPRASYEQYF
TRBV2 | CASSEPFLPTQYF
TRBV19 | CASSIFRDTKNIQYF
TRBV11-2 | CASSRPGDSPLHF
TRBV28 | CASSLYRESPYNEQFF
TRBV12-3/TRBV12-4 | CASSLVSNYGYTF
TRBV5-1 | CASSLETSADTQYF
TRBV19 | CASMAFNQPQHF
TRBV29-1 | CSVGGLGPDTQYF
TRBV19 | CASATRDKLNGYTF
TRBV10-3 | CAAGSLGPGELFF
TRBV7-7 | CASSWGLAGAGRETQYF
TRBV27 | CASSSPSQSHGYTF
TRBV19 | CASSRAGTGVDEQYF
TRBV27 | CASTPRPGGYGYTF
TRBV11-2 | CASSPRLAGPSYEQYF
TRBV15 | CATSRAGGQGGRELFF
TRBV6-6 | CASSYSGGTGNQPQHF
TRBV3-1/TRBV3-2 | CASSQGDTGNQPQHF
TRBV18 | CASSPRGQGRTGELFF
TRBV5-6 | CASSLPGGIQETQYF
TRBV14 | CASSHQLLGGQETQYF
TRBV15 | CATSNRDRGYYEQYF
TRBV6-2/TRBV6-3 | CASSPGQHYGYTF
TRBV11-3 | CASSLRGGLGSRLFF
TRBV3-1/TRBV3-2 | CASSQLAGYEQFF
TRBV9 | CTNSGGFYNEQFF